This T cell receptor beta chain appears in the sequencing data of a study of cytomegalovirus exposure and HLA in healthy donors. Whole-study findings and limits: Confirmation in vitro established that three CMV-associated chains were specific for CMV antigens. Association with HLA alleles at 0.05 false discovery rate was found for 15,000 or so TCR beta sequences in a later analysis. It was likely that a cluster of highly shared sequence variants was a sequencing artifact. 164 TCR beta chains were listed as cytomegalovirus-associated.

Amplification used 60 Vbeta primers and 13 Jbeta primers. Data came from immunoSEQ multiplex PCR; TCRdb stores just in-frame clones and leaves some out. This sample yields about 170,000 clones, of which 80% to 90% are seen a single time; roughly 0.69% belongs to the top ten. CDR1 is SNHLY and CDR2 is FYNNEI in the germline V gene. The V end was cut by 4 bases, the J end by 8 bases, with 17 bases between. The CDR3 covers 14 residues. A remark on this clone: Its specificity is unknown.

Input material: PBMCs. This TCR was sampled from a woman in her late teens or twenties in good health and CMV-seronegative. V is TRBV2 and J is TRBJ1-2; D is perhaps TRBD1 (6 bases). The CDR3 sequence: CASSVRDTPRGYTF. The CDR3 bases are TGTGCCAGCAGTGTTCGGGACACGCCTCGAGGCTACACCTTC.